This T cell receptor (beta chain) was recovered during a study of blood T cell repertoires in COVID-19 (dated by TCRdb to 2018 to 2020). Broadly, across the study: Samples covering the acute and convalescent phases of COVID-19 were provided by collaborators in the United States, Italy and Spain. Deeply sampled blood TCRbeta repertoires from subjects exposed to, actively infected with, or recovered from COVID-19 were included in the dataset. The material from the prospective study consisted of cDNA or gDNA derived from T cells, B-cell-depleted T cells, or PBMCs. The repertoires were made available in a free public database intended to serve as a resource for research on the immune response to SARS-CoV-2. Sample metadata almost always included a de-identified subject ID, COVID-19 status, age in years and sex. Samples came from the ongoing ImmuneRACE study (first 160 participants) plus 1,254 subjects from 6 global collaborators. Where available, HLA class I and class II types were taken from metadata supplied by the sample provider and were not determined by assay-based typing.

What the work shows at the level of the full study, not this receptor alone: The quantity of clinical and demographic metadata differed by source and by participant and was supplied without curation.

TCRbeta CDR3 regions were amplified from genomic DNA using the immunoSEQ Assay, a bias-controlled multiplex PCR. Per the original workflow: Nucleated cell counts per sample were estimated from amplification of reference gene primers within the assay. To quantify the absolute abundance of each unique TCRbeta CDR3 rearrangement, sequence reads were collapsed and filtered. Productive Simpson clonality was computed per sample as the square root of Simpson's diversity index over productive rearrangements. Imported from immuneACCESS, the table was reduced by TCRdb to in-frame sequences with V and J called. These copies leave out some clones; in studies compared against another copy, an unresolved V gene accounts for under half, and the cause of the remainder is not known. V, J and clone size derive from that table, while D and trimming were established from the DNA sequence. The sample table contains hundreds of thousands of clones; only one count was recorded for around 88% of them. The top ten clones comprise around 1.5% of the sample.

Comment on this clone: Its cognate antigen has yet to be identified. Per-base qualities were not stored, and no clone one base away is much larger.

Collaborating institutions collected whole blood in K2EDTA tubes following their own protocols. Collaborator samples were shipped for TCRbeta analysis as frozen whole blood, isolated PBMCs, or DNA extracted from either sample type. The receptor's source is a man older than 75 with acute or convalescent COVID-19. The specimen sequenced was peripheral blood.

The CDR3 region: CASSGQGLNTDTQYF. DNA sequence: TGTGCCAGCAGTGGACAGGGGTTAAACACAGATACGCAGTATTTT. The chain joins TRBV2 to TRBJ2-3, with 8 bases matching TRBD1. According to the germline V gene, CDR1 reads SNHLY and CDR2 reads FYNNEI. The CDR3 contains 15 residues, cysteine and phenylalanine counted. Just the 45-base CDR3 DNA is kept, in frame starting at base 1. V loses 4 bases at its end and J loses 2 bases; junction bases beyond the gene matches: 5. With all but the CDR3 taken from the reference TRBV2 and TRBJ2-3 genes, the full variable domain is: EPEVTQTPSHQVTQMGQEVILRCVPISNHLYFYWYRQILGQKVEFLVSFYNNEISEKSEIFDDQFSVERPDGSNFTLKIRSTKLEDSAMYFCASSGQGLNTDTQYFGPGTRLTVL.